Below, 7 T cell receptor beta chains from the same sample are listed, as sequenced in a study of blood T cell dynamics during melanoma immunotherapy. The time point here: pre-treatment baseline. Some clones are missing from TCRdb's copy, which holds only in-frame ones; the method was immunoSEQ multiplex PCR. The sample lists about 15,000 clones, 85% to 90% seen once, with about 4.6% in the top ten. This specimen was blood, taken from a patient treated with checkpoint blockade. These receptors originate from a human donor with melanoma.

This clone occurred a few times. The CDR3, as DNA: TGTGCCATCAGTGAGTGGGACAGGAGGGGCGGTCTCACTGAAGCTTTCTTT. It yields the protein CAISEWDRRGGLTEAFF. The chain combines TRBV10-3 with TRBJ1-1; 8 positions agree with TRBD1. The CDR3 length is 17 residues. CDR1 is ENHRY, CDR2 SYGVKD, per germline. Trimming removed 1 base from V and 4 bases from J; junction bases left unmatched: 11.

The table lists this clone with a count of one. The CDR3 reads CSVDTWGGEQETQYF. The CDR3, as DNA: TGCAGCGTTGATACCTGGGGGGGGGAGCAAGAGACCCAGTACTTC. The V and J genes are TRBV29-1 and TRBJ2-5; the match to TRBD2 covers 7 bases. CDR3 length: 15 amino acids. Unmatched junction bases numbered 9, after V lost 3 bases and J lost 2 bases. Per the germline V gene, CDR1 is SQVTM and CDR2 is ANQGSEA.

The rearrangement links TRBV18 to TRBJ2-3; the D gene is possibly TRBD1 (6 bases). CDR1 KGHSH and CDR2 LQKENI come from the germline V gene. The CDR3 loop spans 15 amino acids. V lost 3 bases, J lost 9 bases, and 19 bases lay in between. CDR3 sequence: CASSPTGTKRYTQYF. The CDR3 coding sequence is TGTGCCAGCTCACCGACGGGGACAAAACGTTACACGCAGTATTTT.

This clone was seen a single time. J is TRBJ2-1 and V is TRBV7-6; 9 nucleotides line up with TRBD2. Trimming at V came to 1 base and at J to 10 bases, leaving 5 bases not matched to a gene. The CDR3 is 14 residues long. In germline, CDR1 is SGHVS, CDR2 FNYEAQ. CDR3 DNA sequence: TGTGCCAGCAGCTTAGATGCAGCGGGGGGCGAGCAGTTCTTC. It translates to CASSLDAAGGEQFF.

The chain recombines TRBV2 with TRBJ2-5; D may be TRBD1 or TRBD2 (5 bases each). This CDR3 comprises 17 residues. Trimming left V 3 bases short and J 3 bases short, with 20 bases between. Germline assignment: CDR1 SNHLY and CDR2 FYNNEI. The CDR3 loop reads CASSDYGAWGSKETQYF. DNA for the CDR3: TGTGCCAGCAGTGATTATGGCGCCTGGGGGAGTAAAGAGACCCAGTACTTC.

The genes are TRBV4-1 and TRBJ1-2; the D is unclear. The CDR3 consists of 13 residues. Per germline, CDR1 MGHRA and CDR2 YSYEKL. V was cut by 2 bases and J by 8 bases, with 12 bases left in between. The CDR3 DNA reads as TGCGCCAGCAGCCAACTAGCGGGGAGGGGCTACACCTTC. This sequence encodes CASSQLAGRGYTF.

A single count supports this clone. The chain links TRBV21-1 to TRBJ2-7; TRBD1 is the table's D call, not checked against the DNA. TRBV21-1 corresponds to a pseudogene. CDR3 size: 13 residues. This chain's CDR3 is CASSGQTYYEQYF. CDR3 coding DNA: TGTGCCAGCAGCGGGCAGACGTACTACGAGCAGTACTTC.